This T cell receptor (beta chain) was sequenced during a study of T cells in Graves' hyperthyroidism and ophthalmopathy. Ten or more counts support this clonotype. TCR beta CDR3 region amplification was performed from RNA transcripts. During a first-round RT-PCR of the TCR CDR3, the HTBI primer set was used. TCRdb re-called the multiplex PCR reads with MiXCR, one entry per CDR3 protein. The table shows about 290,000 distinct CDR3 sequences, with about 14% occurring only once. The trim removed 4 bases at V and 7 bases at J, leaving 6 bases unmatched. The CDR3 runs 15 residues. The receptor was derived from a woman in her 30s with Graves' hyperthyroidism that later progressed to Graves' ophthalmopathy. This rearrangement joins TRBV12-3 or TRBV12-4 to TRBJ2-1; 11 bases map to TRBD1. The specimen sequenced was blood. CDR3 amino acids: CASSWTGGGRNEQFF. CDR3 DNA: TGTGCCAGCAGTTGGACAGGGGGCGGTAGGAATGAGCAGTTCTTC.